This T cell receptor beta chain is drawn from a study of T cells in Graves' hyperthyroidism and ophthalmopathy. Fresh peripheral blood, 8 to 10 ml, was the source of the PBMCs. Germline loops: CDR1 MDHEN, CDR2 SYDVKM. The V and J ends lost 8 bases and 0 bases respectively, with 14 bases between them. The CDR3 runs 15 residues. Amplification of TCR beta CDR3 regions used RNA as the template. Initially, a first-round RT-PCR of the TCR CDR3 employed the HTBI primer set. From the multiplex PCR reads, TCRdb called clonotypes with MiXCR, one entry per CDR3 protein. The repertoire consists of roughly 350,000 distinct CDR3 sequences, with 11% to 15% occurring once and the leading ten covering around 23%. This clonotype was detected many times.

The sample taken for sequencing was blood. The gene calls are TRBV28 and TRBJ1-5, with unresolved D. This receptor was taken from a woman in her 30s with Graves' hyperthyroidism. In nucleotides, the CDR3 is TGTGCCAGCTCCAGACTGCGTGTTAGCAATCAGCCCCAGCATTTT. It codes for CASSRLRVSNQPQHF.